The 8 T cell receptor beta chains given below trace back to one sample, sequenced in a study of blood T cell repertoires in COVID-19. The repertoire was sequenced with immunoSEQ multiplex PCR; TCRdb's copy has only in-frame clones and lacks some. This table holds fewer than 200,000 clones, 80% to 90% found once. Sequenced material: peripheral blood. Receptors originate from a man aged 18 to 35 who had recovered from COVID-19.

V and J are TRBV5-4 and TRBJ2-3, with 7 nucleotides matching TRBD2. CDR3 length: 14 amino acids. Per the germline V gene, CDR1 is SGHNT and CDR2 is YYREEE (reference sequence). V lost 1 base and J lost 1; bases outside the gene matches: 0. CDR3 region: CASSLTSGTDTQYF. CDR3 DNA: TGTGCCAGCAGCTTGACTAGCGGCACAGATACGCAGTATTTT.

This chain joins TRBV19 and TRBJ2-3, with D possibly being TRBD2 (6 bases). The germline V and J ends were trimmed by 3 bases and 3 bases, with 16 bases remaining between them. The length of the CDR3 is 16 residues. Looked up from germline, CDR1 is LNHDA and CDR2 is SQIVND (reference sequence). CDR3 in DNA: TGTGCCAGTAGTATTCCAGCGGGCCCTAAGACAGATACGCAGTATTTT. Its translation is CASSIPAGPKTDTQYF.

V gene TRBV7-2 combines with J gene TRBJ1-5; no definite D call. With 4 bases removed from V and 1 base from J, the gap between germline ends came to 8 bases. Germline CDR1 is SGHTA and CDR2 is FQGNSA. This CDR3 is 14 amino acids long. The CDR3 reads CASSSAGSNQPQHF. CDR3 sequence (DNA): TGTGCCAGCAGCTCCGCAGGCAGCAATCAGCCCCAGCATTTT.

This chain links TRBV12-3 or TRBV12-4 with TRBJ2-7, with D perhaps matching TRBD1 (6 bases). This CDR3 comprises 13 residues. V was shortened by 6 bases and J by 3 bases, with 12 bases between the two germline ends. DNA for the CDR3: TGTGCCAGCAGGAGGGACAATATCTACGAGCAGTACTTC. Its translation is CASRRDNIYEQYF.

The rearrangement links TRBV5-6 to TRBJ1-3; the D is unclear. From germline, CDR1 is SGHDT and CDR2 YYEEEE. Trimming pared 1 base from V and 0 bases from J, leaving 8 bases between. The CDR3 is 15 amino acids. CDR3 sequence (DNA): TGTGCCAGCAGCTTGTTACAGTTCTCTGGAAACACCATATATTTT. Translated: CASSLLQFSGNTIYF. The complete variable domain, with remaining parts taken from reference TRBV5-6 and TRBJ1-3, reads DAGVTQSPTHLIKTRGQQVTLRCSPKSGHDTVSWYQQALGQGPQFIFQYYEEEERQRGNFPDRFSGHQFPNYSSELNVNALLLGDSALYLCASSLLQFSGNTIYFGEGSWLTVV.

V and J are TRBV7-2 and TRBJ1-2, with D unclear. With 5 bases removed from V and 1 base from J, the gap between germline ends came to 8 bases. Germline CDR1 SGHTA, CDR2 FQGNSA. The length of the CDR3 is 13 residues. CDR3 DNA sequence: TGTGCCAGCAGCCAGTGGAGTAACTATGGCTACACCTTC. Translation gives CASSQWSNYGYTF.

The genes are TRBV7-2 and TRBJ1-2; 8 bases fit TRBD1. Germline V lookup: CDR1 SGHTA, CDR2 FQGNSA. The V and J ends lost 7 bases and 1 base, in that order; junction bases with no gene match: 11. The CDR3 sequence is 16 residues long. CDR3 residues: CASTRQGHAINYGYTF. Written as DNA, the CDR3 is TGTGCCAGCACCCGACAGGGGCACGCGATTAACTATGGCTACACCTTC. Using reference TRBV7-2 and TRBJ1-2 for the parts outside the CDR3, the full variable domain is GAGVSQSPSNKVTEKGKDVELRCDPISGHTALYWYRQSLGQGLEFLIYFQGNSAPDKSGLPSDRFSAERTGGSVSTLTIQRTQQEDSAVYLCASTRQGHAINYGYTFGSGTRLTVV.

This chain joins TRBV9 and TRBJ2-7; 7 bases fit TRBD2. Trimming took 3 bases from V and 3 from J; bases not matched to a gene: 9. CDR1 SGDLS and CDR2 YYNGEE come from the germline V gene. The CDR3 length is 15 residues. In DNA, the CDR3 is TGTGCCAGCAGCGCAACTAGCGATACCTTCTACGAGCAGTACTTC. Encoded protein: CASSATSDTFYEQYF.